This is a list of T cell receptor beta chains from one sample in a study of Graves' ophthalmopathy and Graves' hyperthyroidism. TCRdb itself ran the multiplex PCR reads through MiXCR, one entry per CDR3 protein. This sample yields 600,000 to 950,000 distinct CDR3 sequences, of which roughly two fifths are seen a single time; 44% belongs to the top ten. Sequenced: peripheral blood. The source of these receptors is an adult man with Graves' ophthalmopathy. Both conserved end residues are part of each CDR3. The order of the fields is V gene, clone size, D gene, J gene, CDR3 protein, CDR3 DNA. A D gene is named only where the DNA matches it firmly. A clone size is listed for some rows: how often the clone was seen (once, few, many), or a class if it is expanded.

>TRBV29-1|NA|TRBD1|TRBJ2-6
CSAGTGRSGANVLTF
TGCAGCGCCGGGACAGGGAGGTCCGGGGCCAACGTCCTGACTTTC
>TRBV2|many|TRBD1|TRBJ2-5
CASSAGGLFGTQYF
TGTGCCAGCAGCGCAGGGGGCCTCTTCGGGACCCAGTACTTC
>TRBV25-1|NA|TRBD1|TRBJ2-2
CASSPPTGPSNTGELFF
TGTGCCAGCTCACCACCGACAGGGCCCTCGAACACCGGGGAGCTGTTTTTT
>TRBV7-9|many|NA|TRBJ1-5
CASSLGSLQHF
TGTGCCAGCAGCTTAGGGAGTCTCCAGCATTTT
>TRBV2|NA|NA|TRBJ1-2
CASSRKGDGYTF
TGTGCCAGCAGCCGCAAGGGGGATGGCTACACCTTC
>TRBV20-1|NA|NA|TRBJ2-1
CSARVGNVFYNEQFF
TGCAGTGCTAGAGTCGGGAATGTCTTCTACAATGAGCAGTTCTTC
>TRBV10-2|NA|TRBD2|TRBJ2-7
CASQLLAEEQYF
TGCGCCAGCCAGCTACTAGCGGAAGAGCAGTACTTC
>TRBV7-9|many|TRBD1|TRBJ2-5
CASSLRGDRSRETQYF
TGTGCCAGCAGCTTACGAGGGGACAGGAGTCGGGAGACCCAGTACTTC
>TRBV5-5|NA|NA|TRBJ1-3
CASNRFGNTIYF
TGTGCCAGCAACAGGTTTGGAAACACCATATATTTT
>TRBV6-5|many|TRBD1|TRBJ1-2
CASSYSRQGGGYTF
TGTGCCAGCAGTTACTCAAGACAGGGGGGTGGCTACACCTTC
>TRBV7-2|many|TRBD2|TRBJ2-5
CASSLVSVSTSGQETQYF
TGTGCCAGCAGCTTAGTTTCGGTTTCTACTAGCGGACAAGAGACCCAGTACTTC
>TRBV20-1|few|TRBD2|TRBJ2-7
CSASPGTSIFEQYF
TGCAGTGCTAGCCCCGGGACTAGTATCTTCGAGCAGTACTTC
>TRBV12-3/TRBV12-4|many|NA|TRBJ1-1
CASSKTENTEAFF
TGTGCCAGCAGTAAGACAGAGAACACTGAAGCTTTCTTT
>TRBV9|NA|NA|TRBJ2-2
CASSVGLVPGELFF
TGTGCCAGCAGCGTAGGGCTAGTTCCCGGGGAGCTGTTTTTT
>TRBV19|many|TRBD1|TRBJ1-6
CASRQQGAGSPLHF
TGTGCCAGTAGGCAACAGGGGGCAGGGTCACCCCTCCACTTT
>TRBV20-1|NA|TRBD1|TRBJ1-2
CSAHSGGRSGYTF
TGCAGTGCCCATTCAGGGGGAAGGAGCGGCTACACCTTC
>TRBV7-9|NA|TRBD1|TRBJ2-7
CASSDRLQGAWYEQYF
TGTGCCAGCAGTGACCGTCTCCAGGGGGCGTGGTACGAGCAGTACTTC
>TRBV5-6|NA|TRBD2|TRBJ2-7
CASRPSGTNEQYF
TGTGCCAGCAGACCAAGCGGGACTAACGAGCAGTACTTC
>TRBV19|few|NA|TRBJ1-1
CASRSQGLSNTEAFF
TGTGCCAGTAGATCACAGGGTCTTTCGAACACTGAAGCTTTCTTT
>TRBV9|few|NA|TRBJ1-4
CASSPSRLTVDEKLFF
TGTGCCAGCAGCCCCAGTAGGTTGACAGTCGATGAAAAACTGTTTTTT
>TRBV7-9|few|NA|TRBJ1-2
CASSLPAGREADGYTF
TGTGCCAGCAGCCTCCCGGCCGGCAGGGAGGCGGATGGCTACACCTTC
>TRBV7-9|NA|NA|TRBJ2-7
CASSLGLPGSEQYF
TGTGCCAGCAGCTTGGGACTTCCGGGCTCCGAGCAGTACTTC
>TRBV24-1|NA|TRBD2|TRBJ2-2
CATSDRGLAGEVRLFF
TGTGCCACCAGTGATAGGGGACTAGCGGGAGAGGTGCGGCTGTTTTTT
>TRBV19|many|NA|TRBJ1-2
CASSNQGGYGYTF
TGTGCCAGTAGTAACCAGGGCGGCTATGGCTACACCTTC
>TRBV2|NA|NA|TRBJ2-7
CASGIEQYF
TGTGCCAGCGGTATAGAGCAGTACTTC
>TRBV14|few|NA|TRBJ2-2
CATAEVNTGELFF
TGTGCCACCGCCGAGGTGAACACCGGGGAGCTGTTTTTT
>TRBV7-9|NA|TRBD2|TRBJ2-2
CASSSAGANTGELFF
TGTGCCAGCAGCTCTGCGGGGGCGAACACCGGGGAGCTGTTTTTT
>TRBV7-9|many|NA|TRBJ1-6
CASSLRGFPNSPLHF
TGTGCCAGCAGCTTACGGGGTTTTCCCAATTCACCCCTCCACTTT
>TRBV20-1|NA|NA|TRBJ2-7
CSAPFSAGRVGEQYF
TGCAGTGCCCCATTCTCGGCAGGGCGGGTAGGAGAGCAGTACTTC
>TRBV20-1|NA|TRBD1|TRBJ2-5
CSARDLSRGQRETQYF
TGCAGTGCTAGAGATTTATCAAGGGGGCAGAGGGAGACCCAGTACTTC
>TRBV7-9|NA|TRBD2|TRBJ2-3
CASSMREDTDTQYF
TGTGCCAGTAGTATGCGGGAGGACACAGATACGCAGTATTTT
>TRBV7-2|few|NA|TRBJ1-5
CASSFIRSQPQHF
TGTGCCAGCAGCTTCATCAGAAGTCAGCCCCAGCATTTT
>TRBV2|many|TRBD2|TRBJ2-5
CATGGDNQETQYF
TGTGCCACCGGGGGGGACAACCAAGAGACCCAGTACTTC
>TRBV10-3|few|NA|TRBJ1-4
CASSPTGTEKLFF
TGTGCCAGCAGCCCGACAGGAACCGAAAAACTGTTTTTT